This T cell receptor (beta chain) was identified during a study of graft-versus-host responses after intestinal transplantation. Overall study: The whole recipient group had anti-thymocyte globulin induction followed by tacrolimus and steroids for about three years. Study-wide findings and caveats: Researchers found GvH clones in recipient marrow, and some showed up first in ileum or blood. There was an association between peak levels of circulating GvH clones and early post-transplant HvG declines.

This CDR3 region has 20 residues. Trimming took 4 bases from V and 6 from J, leaving 30 bases between them. Germline CDR1 reads MDHEN; CDR2 reads SYDVKM. Sequencing used immunoSEQ multiplex PCR; TCRdb keeps in-frame clones, though not all of them. Of around 110,000 clones detected, 90% to 95% appear once; the ten largest clones hold 1.2%. Notes on this clone: What it binds is unknown.

This TCR derives from a human donor who was the organ donor for an intestinal transplant. This chain uses TRBV28 with TRBJ2-2; no firm D call. Sample: unstimulated CD8+ T cells sorted from spleen or lymph node cells, taken before transplant. CDR3 bases: TGTGCCAGCAGTTCCATCAATACTGCCCGGCCCAACTTATTCCCCGGGGAGCTGTTTTTT. Its protein product is CASSSINTARPNLFPGELFF.